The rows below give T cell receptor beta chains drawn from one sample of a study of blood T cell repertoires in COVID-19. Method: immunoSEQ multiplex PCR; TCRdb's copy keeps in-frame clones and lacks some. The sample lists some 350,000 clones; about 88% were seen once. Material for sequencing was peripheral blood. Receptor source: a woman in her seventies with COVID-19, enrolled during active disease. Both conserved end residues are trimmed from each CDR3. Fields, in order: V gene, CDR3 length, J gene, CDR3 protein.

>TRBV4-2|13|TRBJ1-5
ASSQERRGPQPQH
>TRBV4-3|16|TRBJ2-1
ASSQDWLRGSSYNEQF
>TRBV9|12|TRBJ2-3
ASSVGGQADTQY
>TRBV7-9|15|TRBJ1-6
ASSRLESGGSESPLH
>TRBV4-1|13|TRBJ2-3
ASSQGDRGTDTQY
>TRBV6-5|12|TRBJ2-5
ASSSARGEETQY
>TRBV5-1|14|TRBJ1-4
ASSLEGAKTNEKLF
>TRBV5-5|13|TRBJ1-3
ASSRTGNSGNTIY
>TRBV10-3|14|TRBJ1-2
AISGGQSPVVGGYT
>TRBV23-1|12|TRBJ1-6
ASSRRPYNSPLH
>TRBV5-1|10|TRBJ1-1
ASRTGDTEAF
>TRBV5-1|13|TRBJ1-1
ASSATGGSNTEAF